This T cell receptor (beta chain) was identified in a study of vaccination effects on CD4 cells after COVID-19. Overall study: As their vaccination, participants received two doses of either BNT162b2 or mRNA-1273. Findings and caveats of the study: Convalescent patients numbered few in the study; early post-infection timepoints were missing entirely.

The table came from immunoSEQ multiplex PCR; TCRdb's copy has only in-frame clones and leaves some out. The sample records more than 45,000 clones, about 76% being singletons. The count of this clone is one. The antigen remains unidentified. Culture lasted about ten days before CD4+ T cell isolation. This CDR3 is built from 15 residues. The germline V gene encodes CDR1 GTSNPN and CDR2 SVGIG (reference sequence). The V and J ends lost 8 bases and 8 bases respectively, with 27 bases between them. The sequences come from CD4+ T cells from PBMCs cultured without peptide, collected before COVID-19 vaccination. This sequence joins TRBV30 and TRBJ1-2; TRBD1 might be the D (5 bases). The TCR was taken from a human donor who had a prior SARS-CoV-2 infection. In nucleotides, the CDR3 is TGTGCCCGATCTACTCTCGACAGCTTCACTGGGGGCTACACCTTC. Its protein product is CARSTLDSFTGGYTF.